Listed here are 19 T cell receptor beta chains from one sample, sequenced in a study of tumor and adjacent non-tumor tissue in lung cancer. Three rounds of nested PCR, following a modified ARM-PCR protocol, produced the TCRbeta library. TCRdb re-derived calls from the multiplex PCR reads in MiXCR, one entry per CDR3 protein. This sample carries some 100,000 distinct CDR3 sequences, 50% to 70% of them seen once, and the ten largest clones take roughly 19%. RNA was extracted from bulk tissue without any cell sorting. This non-tumor lung sample came from over 3 cm beyond the tumor edge. The sequenced sample consisted of distant non-tumor lung tissue. The source of these receptors is a man aged 25 to 45 with non-small cell lung cancer.

On this clonotype itself: Possible read error: a much larger clone is one base away. The chain recombines TRBV2 with TRBJ2-5; D is unresolved. V dropped 7 bases and J dropped 1 base, with 7 bases sitting between them. This CDR3 region has 12 residues. The germline V gene encodes CDR1 SNHLY and CDR2 FYNNEI. CDR3 DNA: TGTGCCAGCATCCTGACCCAAGAGACCCAGTACTTC. Its translation is CASILTQETQYF.

Notes on this clonotype: Possible read error: a much larger clone is one base away. V usage is TRBV29-1 and J usage is TRBJ2-5; tentative D call: TRBD2 (7 bases). The CDR3 loop spans 11 amino acids. CDR1 is SQVTM, CDR2 ANQGSEA, per germline. CDR3 in amino acids: CCTKGGAAQYF. In DNA, the CDR3 is TGCTGCACAAAGGGGGGGGCGGCCCAGTACTTC.

Comment on this clonotype: The junction shows a germline mismatch at one end, possibly a read error. This chain joins TRBV11-2 and TRBJ1-2; 7 bases map to TRBD1. This CDR3 region has 15 residues. Looked up from germline, CDR1 is SGHAT and CDR2 is FQNNGV. CDR3 in DNA: TGTGCCAGCAGCCCCCCGGGACAGAAATTCTATTGCTACACCTTC. This sequence encodes CASSPPGQKFYCYTF.

This clonotype was picked up many times. This chain uses TRBV14 with TRBJ2-3; the match to TRBD1 covers 8 bases. J was trimmed by 8 bases and V by 6 bases; bases with no gene match: 10. Germline CDR1 is SGHDN and CDR2 is FVKESK. The CDR3 spans 14 residues. The CDR3 region has the DNA TGTGCCAGCAGTAAATCGGACAGGGTTGGTACGCAGTATTTT. Translating it yields CASSKSDRVGTQYF.

Concerning this clonotype itself: This could be a read error, since a much larger clone is one nucleotide away. The CDR3 sequence: CSVTGQLAYEQYF. DNA of the CDR3: TGCAGTGTTACCGGACAGCTTGCCTACGAGCAGTACTTC. The chain carries TRBV20-1 and TRBJ2-7; weak D call: TRBD1 (6 bases). The CDR3 runs 13 residues. V was pared by 7 bases and J by 2 bases, with 15 bases between. Per the germline V gene, CDR1 is DFQATT and CDR2 is SNEGSKA (reference sequence).

Comment on this clonotype: A junction end diverges from the germline sequence, so it may reflect a read error. This chain joins TRBV29-1 and TRBJ2-1; no clear D. This CDR3 is 13 amino acids long. Germline values: CDR1 SQVTM, CDR2 ANQGSEA. In DNA form, the CDR3 reads TGCAGCGCCATTAACTGGGTCCACAATGAGCACTTCTTC. This codes for CSAINWVHNEHFF.

In regard to this clonotype: Its ends do not fully match the called genes, so a read error is possible. This chain joins TRBV20-1 and TRBJ2-5; no definite D call. CDR1 and CDR2 (germline): DFQATT, SNEGSKA (reference sequence). The CDR3 extends over 14 amino acids. The CDR3 loop reads CSAPIGRLLETRYF. In nucleotides, the CDR3 is TGCAGTGCTCCAATCGGTCGTCTCCTAGAGACCCGGTATTTC.

Comment on this clonotype: The missing conserved phenylalanine or tryptophan at the end of this CDR3 makes a read error likely. No DNA is shown, since the ends of the CDR3 on it are uncertain; the CDR3 is the one TCRdb lists. J is TRBJ1-2 and V is TRBV11-3. Germline loops: CDR1 SGHNT, CDR2 YENEEA. Ends included, the CDR3 has 11 residues. CDR3 sequence reads: CASCLGGAVTL.

The chain employs TRBV20-1 and TRBJ2-1; D is perhaps TRBD2 (5 bases). The CDR3 has 16 amino acids. Germline-derived CDR1 and CDR2 are DFQATT and SNEGSKA (reference sequence). The V end was cut by 6 bases, the J end by 8 bases, with 26 bases between. The CDR3 protein is CSALPGVIGSVDEQFF. The CDR3, as DNA: TGCAGTGCCCTACCGGGCGTGATAGGGAGTGTGGATGAGCAGTTCTTC.

The rearrangement links TRBV24-1 to TRBJ2-2; D unresolved. CDR1 is KGHDR and CDR2 is SFDVKD in the germline V gene. The V gene lost 3 bases and the J gene lost 4 bases, with 8 bases spanning the gap. There are 14 residues in the CDR3. DNA for the CDR3: TGTGCCACCAGTGATAACCGGTTCACCGGGGAGCTGTTTTTT. This gives the protein CATSDNRFTGELFF.

The chain links TRBV6-2 or TRBV6-3 to TRBJ2-7; perhaps TRBD2 as D (6 bases). The CDR3 contains 16 residues. The germline V gene has CDR1 MNHEY and CDR2 SVGEGT. Trimming removed 11 bases from V and 2 bases from J, with 25 bases in between. Here the CDR3 DNA reads TGTGCCCGTAATACCGAACGCGGGGCAACGACCTACGAGCAGTACTTC. Protein sequence: CARNTERGATTYEQYF.

In this sample, this clonotype turned up many times. The chain recombines TRBV20-1 with TRBJ2-5; no definite D call. CDR1 and CDR2 from the germline V gene are DFQATT and SNEGSKA (reference sequence). V lost 3 bases and J 4 bases, leaving 9 bases between the germline ends. The CDR3 loop spans 12 amino acids. CDR3 DNA sequence: TGCAGTGCTAGGGGGTCTACAGAGACCCAGTACTTC. This sequence encodes CSARGSTETQYF.

As concerns this clonotype: With a much larger clone just one base away, this may be a read error. V gene TRBV4-1 combines with J gene TRBJ1-3; maybe TRBD1 (6 bases). The germline gives CDR1 MGHRA, CDR2 YSYEKL. The CDR3 is made up of 17 amino acids. The CDR3 bases are TGCGCCAGCAGCCACGGGGGACATCAGAGCTCTGGAAACACCATACATTTT. Protein product: CASSHGGHQSSGNTIHF.

Comments on this clonotype: At one end the junction does not follow the germline gene, possibly because of a read error. The V and J genes are TRBV29-1 and TRBJ2-7; weak D call: TRBD1 (6 bases). Germline-derived CDR1 and CDR2 are SQVTM and ANQGSEA. This CDR3 comprises 13 residues. The CDR3 DNA follows: TGCAGCGTTGAAGTGGAGGACAGATGCGAGCACTACTTC. It specifies CSVEVEDRCEHYF.

In regard to this clonotype: This could be a read error, since a much larger clone is one nucleotide away. The V and J genes are TRBV5-4 and TRBJ1-1; D is unclear. The germline V gene has CDR1 SGHNT and CDR2 YYREEE (reference sequence). V was pared by 0 bases and J by 5 bases, with 8 bases between. There are 13 residues in the CDR3. This CDR3 reads CASSLEWVTEAFF. The CDR3 region has the DNA TGTGCCAGCAGCTTGGAATGGGTGACTGAAGCTTTCTTT.

This clonotype occurred many times. The chain recombines TRBV5-4 with TRBJ1-1; D might be TRBD1 (6 bases). V shed 0 bases and J shed 6 bases, with 9 bases lying between them. Germline V gene sequence: CDR1 SGHNT, CDR2 YYREEE (reference sequence). The CDR3 covers 13 residues. CDR3 coding DNA: TGTGCCAGCAGCTTGGAGGGGGTCTCTGAAGCTTTCTTT. Residues: CASSLEGVSEAFF. Full variable domain (rest looked up from reference TRBV5-4 and TRBJ1-1): ETGVTQSPTHLIKTRGQQVTLRCSSQSGHNTVSWYQQALGQGPQFIFQYYREEENGRGNFPPRFSGLQFPNYSSELNVNALELDDSALYLCASSLEGVSEAFFGQGTRLTVV.

With regard to this clonotype: Without the conserved terminal phenylalanine or tryptophan, this CDR3 likely stems from a read error. The chain has TRBV7-9 and TRBJ2-6; either TRBD1 or TRBD2 may fit D (5 bases each). This CDR3 comprises 18 residues. CDR1 is SEHNR, CDR2 FQNEAQ, per germline (reference sequence). V was clipped by 5 bases and J by 4 bases, with 21 bases between them. CDR3 protein: CASSQGTGVGIGANVLTV. The CDR3 region has the DNA TGTGCCAGCAGCCAAGGTACAGGTGTCGGGATAGGGGCCAACGTCCTGACTGTC.

For this clonotype: One end of the junction varies from germline; a read error may be responsible. The chain joins TRBV10-3 to TRBJ2-3; D is perhaps TRBD1 (6 bases). The germline V gene encodes CDR1 ENHRY and CDR2 SYGVKD. This CDR3 comprises 15 residues. The CDR3 nucleotides are TGTGCCATCAGTAAGCGGACAGCCAGCACAGTTACGCAGTATTTT. Protein product: CAISKRTASTVTQYF.

Only a few counts were recorded for this clonotype. This chain uses TRBV6-5 with TRBJ2-3; TRBD2 agrees at 8 bases. The CDR3 is 14 residues long. CDR1 and CDR2 from the germline V gene are MNHEY and SVGAGI. With V trimmed by 8 bases and J by 1 base, 5 bases remained unmatched. CDR3: CASVTSGRTDTQYF. In DNA form, the CDR3 reads TGTGCCAGCGTAACTAGCGGACGCACAGATACGCAGTATTTT.